This T cell receptor beta chain originates from a study of shared clonotypes between healthy human individuals. CDR1 and CDR2 from the germline V gene are MNHEY and SVGAGI. Deletions cut 5 bases from V and 2 bases from J, with 10 bases between. The CDR3 sequence is 13 residues long. The repertoire was sequenced with immunoSEQ multiplex PCR; TCRdb's copy has only in-frame clones and lacks some. The sample lists millions of clones, roughly 94% occurring once. The origin of this receptor is a man younger than 35 in good health. The sequenced sample was naive CD4+ T cells sorted from blood. Subset defined: CD45RA+ positively selected. This chain joins TRBV6-5 and TRBJ2-7, with D perhaps TRBD1 (6 bases). The CDR3 loop reads CASSNGQPYEQYF. For the CDR3, the DNA is TGTGCCAGCAGTAACGGACAGCCCTACGAGCAGTACTTC.